Detailed here is one T cell receptor (beta chain). The antigen remains unidentified. This record belongs to a study of lymphopenia after photon versus proton radiotherapy. CDR3 size: 16 residues. Germline-derived CDR1 and CDR2 are SGHRS and YFSETQ. Losses at the gene ends were 2 bases for V and 5 bases for J; bases not matched to a gene: 9. Regarding the study as a whole: Post-nadir TCR diversity decline inversely tracked overall survival among those who died. Post-nadir diversity loss with photons came from oligoclonal expansion, particularly CD8+ Temra cells.

Produced via immunoSEQ multiplex PCR; TCRdb's table is partial and in-frame only. The data hold 65,000 or so clones, with roughly 87% observed a single time. This TCR derives from an elderly man with esophageal cancer. Source: peripheral blood, taken from a patient treated with proton-based radiotherapy. V gene TRBV5-1 combines with J gene TRBJ2-5; 10 bases fit TRBD2. The DNA for the CDR3 is TGCGCCAGCAGCTTAAGGCTAGCGGGAGTGACTGAGACCCAGTACTTC. Translation gives CASSLRLAGVTETQYF.